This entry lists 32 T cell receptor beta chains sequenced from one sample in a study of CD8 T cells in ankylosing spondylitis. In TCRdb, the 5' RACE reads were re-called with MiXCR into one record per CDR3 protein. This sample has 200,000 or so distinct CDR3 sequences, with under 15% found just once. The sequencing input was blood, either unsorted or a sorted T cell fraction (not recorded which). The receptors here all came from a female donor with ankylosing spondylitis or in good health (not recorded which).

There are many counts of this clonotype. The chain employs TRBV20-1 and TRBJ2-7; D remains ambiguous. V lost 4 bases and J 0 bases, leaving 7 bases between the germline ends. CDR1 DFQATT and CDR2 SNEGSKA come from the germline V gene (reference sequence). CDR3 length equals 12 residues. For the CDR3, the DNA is TGCAGTGCTATCGAGAGCTCCTACGAGCAGTACTTC. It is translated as CSAIESSYEQYF.

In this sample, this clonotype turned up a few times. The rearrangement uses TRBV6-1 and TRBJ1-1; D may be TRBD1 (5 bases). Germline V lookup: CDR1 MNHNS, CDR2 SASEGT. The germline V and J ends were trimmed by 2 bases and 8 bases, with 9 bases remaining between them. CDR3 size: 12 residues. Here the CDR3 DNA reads TGTGCCAGCAGTGAAATGGGGACCGAAGCTTTCTTT. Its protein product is CASSEMGTEAFF.

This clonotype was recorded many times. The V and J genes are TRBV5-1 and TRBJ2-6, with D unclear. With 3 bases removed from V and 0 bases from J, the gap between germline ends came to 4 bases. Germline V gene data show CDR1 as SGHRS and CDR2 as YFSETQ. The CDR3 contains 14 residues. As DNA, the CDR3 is TGCGCCAGCAGCTCCCACTCTGGGGCCAACGTCCTGACTTTC. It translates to CASSSHSGANVLTF.

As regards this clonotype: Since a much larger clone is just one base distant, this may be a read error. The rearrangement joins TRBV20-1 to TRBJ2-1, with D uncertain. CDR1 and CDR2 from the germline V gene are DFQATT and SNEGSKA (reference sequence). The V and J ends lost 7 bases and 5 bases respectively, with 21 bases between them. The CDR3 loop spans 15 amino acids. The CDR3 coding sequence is TGCAGTGTTTGGTCCGACCAAATCGGGCACAATGAGCAGTTCTTC. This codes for CSVWSDQIGHNEQFF.

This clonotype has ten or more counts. CDR3 sequence reads: CASSNGLTRTGELFF. The CDR3 bases are TGCGCCAGCAGTAACGGACTGACTAGGACCGGGGAGCTGTTTTTT. The chain is built from TRBV5-1 and TRBJ2-2, with D maybe TRBD2 (6 bases). The germline gives CDR1 SGHRS, CDR2 YFSETQ. V was cut by 5 bases and J by 5 bases, with 16 bases left in between. This CDR3 has 15 amino acids.

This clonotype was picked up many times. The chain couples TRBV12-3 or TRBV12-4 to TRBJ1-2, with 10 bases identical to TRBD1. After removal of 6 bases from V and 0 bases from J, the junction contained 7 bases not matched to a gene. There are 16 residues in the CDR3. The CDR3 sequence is CASRTGGVLANYGYTF. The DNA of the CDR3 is TGTGCCAGCAGGACAGGGGGCGTTTTGGCTAACTATGGCTACACCTTC.

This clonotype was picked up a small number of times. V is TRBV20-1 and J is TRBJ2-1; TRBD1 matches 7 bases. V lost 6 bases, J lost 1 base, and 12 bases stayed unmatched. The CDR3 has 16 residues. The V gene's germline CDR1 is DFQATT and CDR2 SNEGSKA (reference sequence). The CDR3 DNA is TGCAGTGCGATCCGGACAGGCCTGGGGTCCTACAATGAGCAGTTCTTC. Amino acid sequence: CSAIRTGLGSYNEQFF.

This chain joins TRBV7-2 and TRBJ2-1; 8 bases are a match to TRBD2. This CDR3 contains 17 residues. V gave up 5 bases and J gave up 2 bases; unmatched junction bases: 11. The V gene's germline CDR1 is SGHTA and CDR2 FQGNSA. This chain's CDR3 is CASSGRPAGAPYNEQFF. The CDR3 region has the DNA TGTGCCAGCAGCGGTAGGCCAGCGGGAGCCCCCTACAATGAGCAGTTCTTC. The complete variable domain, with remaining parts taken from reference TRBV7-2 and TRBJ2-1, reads GAGVSQSPSNKVTEKGKDVELRCDPISGHTALYWYRQSLGQGLEFLIYFQGNSAPDKSGLPSDRFSAERTGGSVSTLTIQRTQQEDSAVYLCASSGRPAGAPYNEQFFGPGTRLTVL.

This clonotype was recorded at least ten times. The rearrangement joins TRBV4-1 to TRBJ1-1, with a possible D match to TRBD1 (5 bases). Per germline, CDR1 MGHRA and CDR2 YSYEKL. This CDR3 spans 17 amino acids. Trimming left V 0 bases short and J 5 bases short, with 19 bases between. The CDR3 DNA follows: TGCGCCAGCAGCCAAGATATAGGGGCCAGCCGAGGAACTGAAGCTTTCTTT. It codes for CASSQDIGASRGTEAFF.

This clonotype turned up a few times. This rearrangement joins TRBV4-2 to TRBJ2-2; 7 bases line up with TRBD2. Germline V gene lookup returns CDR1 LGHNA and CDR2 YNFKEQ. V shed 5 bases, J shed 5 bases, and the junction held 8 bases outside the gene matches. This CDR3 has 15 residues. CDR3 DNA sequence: TGTGCCAGCAGCATACAATCCGGGGGGACCGGGGAGCTGTTTTTT. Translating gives CASSIQSGGTGELFF.

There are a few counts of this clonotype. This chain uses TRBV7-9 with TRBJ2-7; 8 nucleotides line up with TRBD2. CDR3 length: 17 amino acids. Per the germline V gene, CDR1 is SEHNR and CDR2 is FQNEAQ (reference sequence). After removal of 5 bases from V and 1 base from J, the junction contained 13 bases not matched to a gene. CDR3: CASSKAGSGAHSYEQYF. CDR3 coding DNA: TGTGCCAGCAGCAAAGCGGGTAGCGGGGCACATTCCTACGAGCAGTACTTC.

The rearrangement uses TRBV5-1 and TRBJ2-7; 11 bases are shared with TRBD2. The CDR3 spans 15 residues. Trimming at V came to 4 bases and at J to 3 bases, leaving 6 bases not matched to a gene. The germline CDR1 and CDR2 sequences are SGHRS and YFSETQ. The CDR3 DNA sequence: TGCGCCAGCAGCCCGACCGGGACTAGCGGCTACGAGCAGTACTTC. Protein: CASSPTGTSGYEQYF.

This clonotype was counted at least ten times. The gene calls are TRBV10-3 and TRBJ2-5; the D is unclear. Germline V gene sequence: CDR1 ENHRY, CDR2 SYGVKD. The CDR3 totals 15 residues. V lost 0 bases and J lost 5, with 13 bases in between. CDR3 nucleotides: TGTGCCATCAGTGAGTCGCTGGTTATAATGGAGACCCAGTACTTC. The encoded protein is CAISESLVIMETQYF.

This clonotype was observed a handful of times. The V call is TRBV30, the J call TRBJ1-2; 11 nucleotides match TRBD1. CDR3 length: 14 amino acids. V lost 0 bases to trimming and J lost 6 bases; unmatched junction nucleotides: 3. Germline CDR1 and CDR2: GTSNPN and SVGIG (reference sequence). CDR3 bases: TGTGCCTGGAGTGTACAGGGACAGGGGGATGGCTACACCTTC. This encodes CAWSVQGQGDGYTF.

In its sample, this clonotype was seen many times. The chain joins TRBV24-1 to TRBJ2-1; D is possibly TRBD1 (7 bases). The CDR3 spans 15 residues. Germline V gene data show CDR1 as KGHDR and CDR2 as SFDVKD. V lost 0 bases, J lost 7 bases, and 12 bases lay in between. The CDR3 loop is CATSDLQGGRNEQFF. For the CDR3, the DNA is TGTGCCACCAGTGATTTGCAGGGGGGAAGGAATGAGCAGTTCTTC.

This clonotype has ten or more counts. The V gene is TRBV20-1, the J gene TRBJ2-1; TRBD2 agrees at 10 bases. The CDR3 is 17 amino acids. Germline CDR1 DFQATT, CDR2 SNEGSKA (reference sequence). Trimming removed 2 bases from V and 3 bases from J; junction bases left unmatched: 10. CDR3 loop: CSARSLGSGRVYNEQFF. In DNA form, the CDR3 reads TGCAGTGCTAGATCCCTGGGAAGCGGGAGGGTCTACAATGAGCAGTTCTTC.

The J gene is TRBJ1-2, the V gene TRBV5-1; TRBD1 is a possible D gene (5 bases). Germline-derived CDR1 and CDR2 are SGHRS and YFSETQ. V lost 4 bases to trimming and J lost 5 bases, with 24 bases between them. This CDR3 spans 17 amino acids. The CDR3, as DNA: TGCGCCAGCAGCGTACGGACCGGATCCCTCGGGGGGTATGGCTACACCTTC. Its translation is CASSVRTGSLGGYGYTF.

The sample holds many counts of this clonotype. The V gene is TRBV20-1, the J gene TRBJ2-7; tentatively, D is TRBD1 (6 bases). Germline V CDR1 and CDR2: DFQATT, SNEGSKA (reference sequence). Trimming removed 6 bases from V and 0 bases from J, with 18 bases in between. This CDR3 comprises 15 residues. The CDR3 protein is CSADRQGKYSYEQYF. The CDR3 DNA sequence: TGCAGTGCCGATCGTCAGGGGAAATACTCCTACGAGCAGTACTTC.

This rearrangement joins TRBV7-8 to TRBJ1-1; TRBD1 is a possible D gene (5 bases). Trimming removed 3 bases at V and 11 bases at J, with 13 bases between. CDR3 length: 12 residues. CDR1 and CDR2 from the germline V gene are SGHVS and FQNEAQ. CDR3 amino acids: CASSFLGDVAFF. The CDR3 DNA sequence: TGTGCCAGCAGCTTCTTGGGGGATGTGGCTTTCTTT.

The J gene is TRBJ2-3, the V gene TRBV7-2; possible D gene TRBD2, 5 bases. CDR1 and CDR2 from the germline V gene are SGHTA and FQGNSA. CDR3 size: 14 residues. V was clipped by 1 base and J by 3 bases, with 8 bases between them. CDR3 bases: TGTGCCAGCAGCTTAGGGCGGGCTACAGATACGCAGTATTTT. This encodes CASSLGRATDTQYF.

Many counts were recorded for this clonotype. In DNA, the CDR3 is TGTGCCAGCAGCTTGTCCTCTGCAGCCGGGACTAGATCGGGCAATGAGCAGTTCTTC. Amino acid sequence: CASSLSSAAGTRSGNEQFF. The rearrangement links TRBV7-8 to TRBJ2-1; 8 bases line up with TRBD2. The CDR3 has 19 residues. The germline V gene has CDR1 SGHVS and CDR2 FQNEAQ. V shed 3 bases and J 6 bases; nucleotides not matched to a gene: 19.

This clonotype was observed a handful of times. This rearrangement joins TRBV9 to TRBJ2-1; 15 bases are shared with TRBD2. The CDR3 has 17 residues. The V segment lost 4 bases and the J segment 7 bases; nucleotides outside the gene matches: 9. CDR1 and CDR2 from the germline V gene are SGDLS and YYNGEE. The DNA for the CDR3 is TGTGCCAGCAGCCCACGGACTAGCGGGGGGGTGGGAAATGAGCAGTTCTTC. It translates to CASSPRTSGGVGNEQFF.

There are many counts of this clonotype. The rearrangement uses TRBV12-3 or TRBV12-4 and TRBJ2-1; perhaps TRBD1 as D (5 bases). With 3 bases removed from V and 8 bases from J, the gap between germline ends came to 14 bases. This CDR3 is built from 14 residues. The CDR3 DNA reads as TGTGCCAGCAGTTTCTCCAGGGTTGGGGATGAGCAGTTCTTC. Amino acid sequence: CASSFSRVGDEQFF.

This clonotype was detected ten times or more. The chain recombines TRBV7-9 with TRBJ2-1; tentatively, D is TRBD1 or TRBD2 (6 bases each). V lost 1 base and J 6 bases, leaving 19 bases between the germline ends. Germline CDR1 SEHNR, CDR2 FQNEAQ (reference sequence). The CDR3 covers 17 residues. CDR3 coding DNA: TGTGCCAGCAGCTTAGGGGGGCGGGGATTTTCTGCCAATGAGCAGTTCTTC. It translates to CASSLGGRGFSANEQFF.

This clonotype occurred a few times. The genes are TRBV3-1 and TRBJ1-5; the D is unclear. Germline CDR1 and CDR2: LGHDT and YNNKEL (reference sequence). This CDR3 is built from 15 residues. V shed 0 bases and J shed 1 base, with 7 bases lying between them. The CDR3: CASSQDLSSNQPQHF. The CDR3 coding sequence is TGTGCCAGCAGCCAAGATCTCTCGAGCAATCAGCCCCAGCATTTT.

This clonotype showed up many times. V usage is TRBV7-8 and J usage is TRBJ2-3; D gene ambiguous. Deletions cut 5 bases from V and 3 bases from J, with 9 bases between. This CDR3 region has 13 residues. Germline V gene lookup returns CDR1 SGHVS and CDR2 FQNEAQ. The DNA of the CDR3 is TGTGCCAGCAGCCTAGTAAGGACAGATACGCAGTATTTT. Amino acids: CASSLVRTDTQYF.

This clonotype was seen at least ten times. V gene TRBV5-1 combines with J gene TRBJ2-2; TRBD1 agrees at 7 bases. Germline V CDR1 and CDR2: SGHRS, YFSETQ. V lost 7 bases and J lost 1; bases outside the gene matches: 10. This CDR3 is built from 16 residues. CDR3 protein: CASRSPGTVNTGELFF. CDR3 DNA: TGCGCCAGCCGCTCTCCGGGGACAGTGAACACCGGGGAGCTGTTTTTT.

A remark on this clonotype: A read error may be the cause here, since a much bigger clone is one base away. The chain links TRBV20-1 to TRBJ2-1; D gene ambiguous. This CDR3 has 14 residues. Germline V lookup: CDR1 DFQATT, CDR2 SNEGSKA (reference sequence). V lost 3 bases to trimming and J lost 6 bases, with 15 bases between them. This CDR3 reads CSASRTLLFNEQFF. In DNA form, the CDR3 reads TGCAGTGCTAGTAGGACCCTCCTCTTCAATGAGCAGTTCTTC.

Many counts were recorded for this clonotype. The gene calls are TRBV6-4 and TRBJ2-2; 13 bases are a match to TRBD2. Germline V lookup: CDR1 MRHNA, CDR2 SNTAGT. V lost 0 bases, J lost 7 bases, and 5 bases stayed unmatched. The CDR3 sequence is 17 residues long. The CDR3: CASSDSTSGRTVGELFF. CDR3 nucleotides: TGTGCCAGCAGTGACTCGACTAGCGGGAGGACGGTCGGGGAGCTGTTTTTT.

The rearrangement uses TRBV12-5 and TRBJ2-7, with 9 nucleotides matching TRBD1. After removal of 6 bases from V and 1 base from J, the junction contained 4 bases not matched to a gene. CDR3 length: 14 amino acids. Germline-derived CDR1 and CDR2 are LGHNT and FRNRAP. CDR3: CASGKGQGSYEQYF. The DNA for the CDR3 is TGTGCTAGTGGCAAAGGACAGGGGTCCTACGAGCAGTACTTC.

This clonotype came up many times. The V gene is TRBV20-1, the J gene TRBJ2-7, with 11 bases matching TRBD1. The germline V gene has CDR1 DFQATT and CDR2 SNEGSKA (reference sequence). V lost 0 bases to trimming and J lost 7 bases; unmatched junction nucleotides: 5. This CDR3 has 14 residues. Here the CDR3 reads CSARDGQGAWEQYF. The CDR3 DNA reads TGCAGTGCTAGAGATGGACAGGGGGCTTGGGAGCAGTACTTC.

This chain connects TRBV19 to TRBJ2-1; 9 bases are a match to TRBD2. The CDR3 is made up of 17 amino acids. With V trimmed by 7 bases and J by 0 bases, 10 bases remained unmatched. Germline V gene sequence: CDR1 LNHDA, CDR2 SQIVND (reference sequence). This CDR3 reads CASNRAGGQYSYNEQFF. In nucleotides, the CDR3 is TGTGCCAGTAATCGAGCGGGAGGTCAGTACTCCTACAATGAGCAGTTCTTC.